Listed here are 19 T cell receptor beta chains from one sample, sequenced in a study of CD8 T cells in Susac syndrome. It was with random hexamers that 0.5 to 1 ug RNA was reverse transcribed. TCRdb reanalysed the immunoSEQ multiplex PCR reads using MiXCR and keeps one entry per CDR3 protein. The sample lists under 350,000 distinct CDR3 sequences; around 90% were seen once. Sequencing was performed on CD4+ T cells from PBMCs. Every receptor here comes from a human donor with multiple sclerosis.

In DNA, the CDR3 is TGCAGTGCTAGAGGCAGGGGCGGAACAGATACGCAGTATTTT. It translates to CSARGRGGTDTQYF. J is TRBJ2-3 and V is TRBV20-1; maybe TRBD1 (6 bases). The germline CDR1 and CDR2 sequences are DFQATT and SNEGSKA (reference sequence). The CDR3 has 14 residues. The V end lost 1 base, the J end lost 3 bases, and 11 bases lay between the germline ends.

The chain links TRBV28 to TRBJ2-7; possibly TRBD2 for D (5 bases). Germline V gene sequence: CDR1 MDHEN, CDR2 SYDVKM. The V end was cut by 7 bases, the J end by 4 bases, with 23 bases between. The CDR3 runs to 16 residues. This chain's CDR3 is CASTRDNALEGYEQYF. In nucleotides, the CDR3 is TGTGCCAGCACTCGGGATAATGCGTTAGAAGGATACGAGCAGTACTTC.

The chain has TRBV10-3 and TRBJ2-1; 8 bases match TRBD2. Germline values: CDR1 ENHRY, CDR2 SYGVKD. Trimming at V came to 6 bases and at J to 2 bases, leaving 12 bases not matched to a gene. This CDR3 comprises 17 residues. CDR3 loop: CAIRAGEGSGAYNEQFF. DNA of the CDR3: TGTGCCATCAGGGCCGGGGAAGGTAGCGGGGCCTACAATGAGCAGTTCTTC.

This clonotype was picked up one time. This chain joins TRBV12-3 or TRBV12-4 and TRBJ1-2; D is unresolved. Trimming removed 4 bases at V and 5 bases at J, with 11 bases between. The CDR3 is made up of 13 amino acids. The CDR3 region is CASSYSLGYGYTF. CDR3 DNA: TGTGCCAGCAGTTACTCGTTGGGGTATGGCTACACCTTC.

The chain has TRBV7-2 and TRBJ2-3; weak D call: TRBD2 (6 bases). Trimming removed 7 bases at V and 4 bases at J, with 15 bases between. Germline CDR1 SGHTA, CDR2 FQGNSA. The CDR3 is 14 residues long. The CDR3 coding sequence is TGTGCCAGCAACCTACCGCCGGGAGCAGATACGCAGTATTTT. It translates to CASNLPPGADTQYF. The whole variable domain, filled in from reference TRBV7-2 and TRBJ2-3, reads GAGVSQSPSNKVTEKGKDVELRCDPISGHTALYWYRQSLGQGLEFLIYFQGNSAPDKSGLPSDRFSAERTGGSVSTLTIQRTQQEDSAVYLCASNLPPGADTQYFGPGTRLTVL.

The genes are TRBV7-2 and TRBJ2-5; 7 bases map to TRBD2. CDR1 is SGHTA, CDR2 FQGNSA, per germline. Losses at the gene ends were 1 base for V and 2 bases for J; bases not matched to a gene: 7. The CDR3 extends over 16 amino acids. DNA for the CDR3: TGTGCCAGCAGCTTAGGTTCGACTAGCCCGCAAGAGACCCAGTACTTC. Its translation is CASSLGSTSPQETQYF.

The chain employs TRBV2 and TRBJ2-2, with 9 nucleotides matching TRBD1. Germline CDR1 and CDR2: SNHLY and FYNNEI. V gave up 6 bases and J gave up 5 bases; unmatched junction bases: 7. CDR3 length: 15 amino acids. The CDR3 DNA reads as TGTGCCAGCAGGACACAGGGGGCAAGAACCGGGGAGCTGTTTTTT. It codes for CASRTQGARTGELFF.

The chain employs TRBV2 and TRBJ2-1; D possibly corresponds to TRBD1 (5 bases). V was cut by 2 bases and J by 7 bases, with 15 bases left in between. The CDR3 is 15 amino acids. CDR1 is SNHLY, CDR2 FYNNEI, per germline. The CDR3: CASSEQGFPGNEQFF. The CDR3 DNA reads as TGTGCCAGCAGTGAACAGGGTTTTCCGGGTAATGAGCAGTTCTTC. Looking up the rest from reference TRBV2 and TRBJ2-1 gives the full variable domain: EPEVTQTPSHQVTQMGQEVILRCVPISNHLYFYWYRQILGQKVEFLVSFYNNEISEKSEIFDDQFSVERPDGSNFTLKIRSTKLEDSAMYFCASSEQGFPGNEQFFGPGTRLTVL.

In its sample, this clonotype was seen once. The chain employs TRBV30 and TRBJ2-7; a possible D gene is TRBD2 (5 bases). Trimming pared 3 bases from V and 3 bases from J, leaving 12 bases between. The CDR3 has 13 amino acids. CDR1 and CDR2 from the germline V gene are GTSNPN and SVGIG (reference sequence). The DNA for the CDR3 is TGTGCCTGGAGAGACTACACCAACTACGAGCAGTACTTC. Its protein product is CAWRDYTNYEQYF.

The CDR3 loop reads CASGWTAGSDTQYF. In DNA, the CDR3 is TGTGCTAGTGGTTGGACAGCGGGGTCAGATACGCAGTATTTT. The chain links TRBV12-5 to TRBJ2-3; D is perhaps TRBD2 (7 bases). CDR3 length: 14 amino acids. V lost 4 bases and J lost 4, with 12 bases in between. Germline CDR1 LGHNT, CDR2 FRNRAP.

This clonotype was counted once. The chain couples TRBV30 to TRBJ2-7, with D uncertain. The CDR3 runs to 14 residues. CDR1 is GTSNPN, CDR2 SVGIG, per germline (reference sequence). Between the trimmed V and J ends, which lost 0 bases and 8 bases, there was a span of 17 bases. CDR3 coding DNA: TGTGCCTGGAGTGTAAACAGCGCATCATACAAGCAGTACTTC. The encoded protein is CAWSVNSASYKQYF.

V is TRBV6-1 and J is TRBJ2-2; weak D call: TRBD1 (5 bases). The CDR3 runs to 14 residues. The germline V gene encodes CDR1 MNHNS and CDR2 SASEGT. Deletions cut 5 bases from V and 4 bases from J, with 11 bases between. The CDR3: CASSPTGPTGELFF. DNA of the CDR3: TGTGCCAGCAGTCCAACAGGTCCCACCGGGGAGCTGTTTTTT.

The gene calls are TRBV2 and TRBJ2-1; D gene ambiguous. The CDR3 is 14 amino acids. Trimming took off 1 base at V and 6 bases at J, with 10 bases between the two ends. Germline V lookup: CDR1 SNHLY, CDR2 FYNNEI. CDR3 nucleotide sequence: TGTGCCAGCAGTGAAGTGCGAGGACCCAATGAGCAGTTCTTC. Protein: CASSEVRGPNEQFF. Complete variable domain (other parts from reference TRBV2 and TRBJ2-1): EPEVTQTPSHQVTQMGQEVILRCVPISNHLYFYWYRQILGQKVEFLVSFYNNEISEKSEIFDDQFSVERPDGSNFTLKIRSTKLEDSAMYFCASSEVRGPNEQFFGPGTRLTVL.

The V and J genes are TRBV6-1 and TRBJ2-7, with 15 bases aligning to TRBD2. Germline V CDR1 and CDR2: MNHNS, SASEGT. The junction had 6 bases not matched to a gene; V was cut back by 6 bases and J by 0 bases. The CDR3 runs 17 residues. CDR3 DNA: TGTGCCAGCAGCCCGGGACTAGCGGGAGGCCGCTCCTACGAGCAGTACTTC. As protein: CASSPGLAGGRSYEQYF.

V usage is TRBV29-1 and J usage is TRBJ2-7; TRBD1 aligns across 8 bases. The germline CDR1 and CDR2 sequences are SQVTM and ANQGSEA. The trim removed 6 bases at V and 0 bases at J, leaving 7 bases unmatched. This CDR3 region has 14 residues. Here the CDR3 DNA reads TGCAGCGTAAGGACAGGGCCGGGCTCCTACGAGCAGTACTTC. The encoded protein is CSVRTGPGSYEQYF.

This clonotype was seen more than once but under ten times. The rearrangement uses TRBV12-3 or TRBV12-4 and TRBJ2-7; D is perhaps TRBD1 (6 bases). CDR3 length: 16 amino acids. The germline V and J ends were trimmed by 3 bases and 2 bases, with 17 bases remaining between them. CDR3: CASSLLRQVGAYEQYF. The CDR3 nucleotides read TGTGCCAGCAGTTTGTTGCGACAGGTCGGGGCCTACGAGCAGTACTTC.

The CDR3: CSARTGPYEQYF. The DNA for the CDR3 is TGCAGCGCCAGGACTGGACCCTACGAGCAGTACTTC. The chain carries TRBV29-1 and TRBJ2-7; D might be TRBD2 (5 bases). The CDR3 runs to 12 residues. Germline assignment: CDR1 SQVTM and CDR2 ANQGSEA. V was cut by 7 bases and J by 2 bases, with 12 bases left in between.

The chain employs TRBV7-8 and TRBJ2-7; the D gene is possibly TRBD2 (7 bases). Germline CDR1 SGHVS, CDR2 FQNEAQ. Trimming left V 4 bases short and J 4 bases short, with 14 bases between. The CDR3 consists of 14 residues. CDR3 nucleotide sequence: TGTGCCAGCAGCTGGGGGGGGCGGGAGTACGAGCAGTACTTC. This gives the protein CASSWGGREYEQYF.

With respect to this clonotype: A junction end diverges from the germline sequence, so it may reflect a read error. The chain employs TRBV4-2 and TRBJ1-1, with 8 bases aligning to TRBD1. The V gene's germline CDR1 is LGHNA and CDR2 YNFKEQ. The CDR3 spans 15 residues. CDR3 region: CASSQTDRDNTEAFF. The DNA for the CDR3 is TGTGCCAGCAGCCAAACGGACAGGGACAACACTGAAGCTTTTTTT.